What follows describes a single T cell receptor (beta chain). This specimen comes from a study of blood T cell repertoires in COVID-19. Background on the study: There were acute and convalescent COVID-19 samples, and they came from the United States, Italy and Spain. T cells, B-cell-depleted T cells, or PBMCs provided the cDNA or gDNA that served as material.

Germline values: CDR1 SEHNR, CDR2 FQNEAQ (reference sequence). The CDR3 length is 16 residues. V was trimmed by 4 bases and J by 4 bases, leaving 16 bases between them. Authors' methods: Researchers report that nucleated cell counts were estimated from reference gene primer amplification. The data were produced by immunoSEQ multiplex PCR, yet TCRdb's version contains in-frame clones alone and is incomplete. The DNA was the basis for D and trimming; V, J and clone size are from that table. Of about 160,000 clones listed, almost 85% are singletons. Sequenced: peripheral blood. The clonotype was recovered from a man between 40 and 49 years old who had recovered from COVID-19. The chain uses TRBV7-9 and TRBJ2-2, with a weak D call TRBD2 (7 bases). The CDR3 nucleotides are TGTGCCAGCAGCTCCACCCGGGGGGCCCCCACCGGGGAGCTGTTTTTT. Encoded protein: CASSSTRGAPTGELFF. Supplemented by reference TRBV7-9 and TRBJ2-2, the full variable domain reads DTGVSQNPRHKITKRGQNVTFRCDPISEHNRLYWYRQTLGQGPEFLTYFQNEAQLEKSRLLSDRFSAERPKGSFSTLEIQRTEQGDSAMYLCASSSTRGAPTGELFFGEGSRLTVL.